These 9 T cell receptor beta chains came from one sample sequenced in a study of T cells in Graves' hyperthyroidism and ophthalmopathy. From RNA transcripts, TCR beta CDR3 regions were amplified. First-round RT-PCR of the TCR CDR3 relied on the HTBI primer set. TCRdb passed the multiplex PCR reads through MiXCR, listing each CDR3 protein once. Of more than 550,000 distinct CDR3 sequences listed, roughly 46% were seen once; the top ten hold about 7%. Material for sequencing was peripheral blood or thyroid tissue (not recorded which). The source is an adult man with Graves' disease, either hyperthyroidism or ophthalmopathy (not recorded which).

The chain joins TRBV7-9 to TRBJ1-2; D unresolved. The length of the CDR3 is 14 residues. Per the germline V gene, CDR1 is SEHNR and CDR2 is FQNEAQ (reference sequence). The V end lost 5 bases, the J end lost 4 bases, and 14 bases lay between the germline ends. CDR3 sequence (DNA): TGTGCCAGCAGCCCAGGACGGCCTGGCTATGGCTACACCTTC. Translated, it gives CASSPGRPGYGYTF. Together with reference TRBV7-9 and TRBJ1-2, the CDR3 gives the full variable domain: DTGVSQNPRHKITKRGQNVTFRCDPISEHNRLYWYRQTLGQGPEFLTYFQNEAQLEKSRLLSDRFSAERPKGSFSTLEIQRTEQGDSAMYLCASSPGRPGYGYTFGSGTRLTVV.

V and J are TRBV12-3 or TRBV12-4 and TRBJ1-2; possibly TRBD1 for D (5 bases). Trimming stripped 2 bases from V and 4 bases from J, with 11 bases between. The CDR3 is 14 amino acids. The CDR3 is CASSLQSRVYGYTF. The CDR3 DNA follows: TGTGCCAGCAGTTTACAGTCCAGGGTCTATGGCTACACCTTC.

The sample holds one count of this clonotype. This rearrangement joins TRBV7-9 to TRBJ2-7, with 9 bases fitting TRBD2. J gave up 6 bases and V 0 bases, and 6 bases lay outside the gene matches. Germline V gene sequence: CDR1 SEHNR, CDR2 FQNEAQ (reference sequence). This CDR3 has 15 residues. The CDR3 bases are TGTGCCAGCAGCTTAGCAGCGGGGGGCTTCAGCGAGCAGTACTTC. Translating it yields CASSLAAGGFSEQYF.

This clonotype was seen only a few times. This chain joins TRBV19 and TRBJ2-5; 9 bases agree with TRBD2. V was clipped by 5 bases and J by 4 bases; unmatched bases: 11. The CDR3 has 16 residues. Germline CDR1 is LNHDA and CDR2 is SQIVND (reference sequence). Here the CDR3 reads CASSGVAGVWRETQYF. The CDR3 DNA is TGTGCCAGTAGTGGGGTAGCGGGAGTTTGGAGAGAGACCCAGTACTTC.

The V and J genes are TRBV20-1 and TRBJ2-7; D remains unclear. The germline CDR1 and CDR2 sequences are DFQATT and SNEGSKA (reference sequence). The CDR3 has 13 residues. V was pared by 4 bases and J by 0 bases, with 10 bases between. CDR3 sequence: CSAIDHTSYEQYF. CDR3 nucleotides: TGCAGTGCTATCGACCACACCTCCTACGAGCAGTACTTC.

V and J are TRBV5-1 and TRBJ2-7; 11 nucleotides align to TRBD2. CDR3 length equals 17 residues. CDR1 is SGHRS, CDR2 YFSETQ, per germline. V shed 6 bases, J shed 4 bases, and the junction held 15 bases outside the gene matches. The CDR3 region has the DNA TGCGCCAGCAATCCGGGACTAGCGGTCCTCCCTCAATACGAGCAGTACTTC. Amino acids: CASNPGLAVLPQYEQYF.

The chain has TRBV12-3 or TRBV12-4 and TRBJ2-5; D gene uncertain. The CDR3 length is 12 residues. V was clipped by 5 bases and J by 9 bases, with 13 bases between them. The CDR3: CASSEDQVAQYF. DNA for the CDR3: TGTGCCAGCAGTGAAGATCAGGTGGCCCAGTACTTC.

This clonotype came up many times. The chain is built from TRBV7-8 and TRBJ2-2; D may be TRBD1 (6 bases). Deletions cut 4 bases from V and 5 bases from J, with 14 bases between. The length of the CDR3 is 15 residues. Germline lookup yields CDR1 SGHVS and CDR2 FQNEAQ. The CDR3 loop reads CASSSNPRGTGELFF. The DNA for the CDR3 is TGTGCCAGCAGCTCTAACCCCAGGGGTACCGGGGAGCTGTTTTTT. The complete variable domain, with remaining parts taken from reference TRBV7-8 and TRBJ2-2, reads GAGVSQSPRYKVAKRGQDVALRCDPISGHVSLFWYQQALGQGPEFLTYFQNEAQLDKSGLPSDRFFAERPEGSVSTLKIQRTQQEDSAVYLCASSSNPRGTGELFFGEGSRLTVL.

The J gene is TRBJ1-2, the V gene TRBV6-6; 7 bases align to TRBD1. The ends lost 5 bases at V and 7 bases at J; junction bases unmatched: 16. Germline CDR1 is MNHNY and CDR2 is SVGAGI (reference sequence). The CDR3 totals 16 residues. The CDR3 reads CASSEKWKGGIGGYTF. CDR3 sequence (DNA): TGTGCCAGCAGTGAGAAGTGGAAAGGGGGCATTGGTGGCTACACCTTC.